A single sample is the source of the 29 T cell receptor beta chains below, sequenced in a study of cytomegalovirus exposure and HLA in healthy donors (dated by TCRdb to about 2017). Preparation of the library involved the immunoSEQ multiplex PCR assay. For the multiplex PCR, a mixture combining 60 forward primers for TCR Vbeta segments and 13 reverse primers for TCR Jbeta segments was used. TCRdb provides this immuneACCESS table in a form limited to in-frame rearrangements. Some clones are lacking; in checked studies, under half of them reflect an unresolved V gene, and why the rest are absent is not known. Within this sample are over 120,000 clones, with 82% of them counted one time only. Of the sample, about 1.4% is held by the ten largest clones. The sequenced sample consisted of PBMCs. The receptors stem from a man between 25 and 39 years old in good health and CMV-seropositive.

The DNA for the CDR3 is TGTGCCAGCAGCTTGTCCGGGGTGGGGACCGGGGAGCTGTTTTTT. Translation: CASSLSGVGTGELFF. The rearrangement links TRBV5-4 to TRBJ2-2; D might be TRBD2 (5 bases). V was clipped by 1 base and J by 5 bases, with 12 bases between them. The CDR3 consists of 15 residues. Germline V gene lookup returns CDR1 SGHNT and CDR2 YYREEE (reference sequence).

The CDR3: CASSFGTDTEAFF. The CDR3 DNA reads TGTGCCAGCAGCTTCGGGACAGACACTGAAGCTTTCTTT. The chain links TRBV5-4 to TRBJ1-1; 7 positions match TRBD1. CDR1 is SGHNT and CDR2 is YYREEE in the germline V gene (reference sequence). V shed 2 bases and J 3 bases; nucleotides not matched to a gene: 1. This CDR3 has 13 residues.

In this sample, this clone turned up once. V usage is TRBV2 and J usage is TRBJ2-2, with D perhaps matching TRBD1 (5 bases). Trimming took 0 bases from V and 2 from J, leaving 7 bases between them. This CDR3 comprises 15 residues. Per the germline V gene, CDR1 is SNHLY and CDR2 is FYNNEI. CDR3 residues: CASSEAQGNTGELFF. The CDR3 bases are TGTGCCAGCAGTGAAGCGCAGGGCAACACCGGGGAGCTGTTTTTT.

The chain joins TRBV6-5 to TRBJ1-2, with D hard to call. The CDR3 spans 14 residues. V lost 3 bases, J lost 1 base, and 9 bases lay in between. Germline V gene sequence: CDR1 MNHEY, CDR2 SVGAGI. The CDR3, as DNA: TGTGCCAGCAGTTATGCCTCTAATAACTATGGCTACACCTTC. This translates into CASSYASNNYGYTF.

The J gene is TRBJ2-3, the V gene TRBV28; 9 nucleotides line up with TRBD2. The CDR3 consists of 17 residues. V was clipped by 1 base and J by 8 bases; unmatched bases: 13. CDR1 and CDR2 (germline): MDHEN, SYDVKM. This CDR3 is CASSLFAGGGGLVTQYF. Here the CDR3 DNA reads TGTGCCAGCAGTTTATTCGCGGGGGGGGGCGGATTAGTTACGCAGTATTTT.

The chain's CDR3 is CASSLGLVPYEQYF. The CDR3 DNA reads TGTGCCAGCAGCCTGGGACTAGTCCCCTACGAGCAGTACTTC. The chain recombines TRBV14 with TRBJ2-7; 8 bases are a match to TRBD2. This CDR3 contains 14 residues. With 4 bases clipped from V and 2 bases from J, the junction kept 4 bases outside the gene matches. Germline V lookup: CDR1 SGHDN, CDR2 FVKESK. The full variable domain, in which reference TRBV14 and TRBJ2-7 provide the parts outside the CDR3, is EAGVTQFPSHSVIEKGQTVTLRCDPISGHDNLYWYRRVMGKEIKFLLHFVKESKQDESGMPNNRFLAERTGGTYSTLKVQPAELEDSGVYFCASSLGLVPYEQYFGPGTRLTVT.

The chain uses TRBV11-2 and TRBJ2-1; D not certain. This CDR3 is 15 amino acids long. V was shortened by 0 bases and J by 2 bases, with 8 bases between the two germline ends. CDR1 and CDR2 from the germline V gene are SGHAT and FQNNGV. DNA for the CDR3: TGTGCCAGCAGCTTAGATGCTGGGCCCTACAATGAGCAGTTCTTC. This sequence encodes CASSLDAGPYNEQFF.

J is TRBJ1-6 and V is TRBV6-5; D gene uncertain. Germline V lookup: CDR1 MNHEY, CDR2 SVGAGI. The CDR3 has 14 amino acids. Trimming left V 2 bases short and J 7 bases short, with 9 bases between. CDR3 protein: CASSYGGGNSPLHF. CDR3 coding DNA: TGTGCCAGCAGTTACGGAGGAGGGAATTCACCCCTCCACTTT.

The chain combines TRBV7-2 with TRBJ2-2; 12 bases line up with TRBD2. The CDR3 contains 16 residues. Losses at the gene ends were 6 bases for V and 5 bases for J; bases not matched to a gene: 7. Germline-derived CDR1 and CDR2 are SGHTA and FQGNSA. As DNA, the CDR3 is TGTGCCAGCAGACGCGGACTAGCGGGGTATACCGGGGAGCTGTTTTTT. Amino acid sequence: CASRRGLAGYTGELFF.

The chain joins TRBV28 to TRBJ2-1; possibly TRBD2 for D (6 bases). The germline CDR1 and CDR2 sequences are MDHEN and SYDVKM. V lost 6 bases and J lost 6, with 18 bases in between. The CDR3 length is 15 residues. CDR3 DNA sequence: TGTGCCAGCAGCAAATCCGGGAGTCGGGGCAATGAGCAGTTCTTC. It specifies CASSKSGSRGNEQFF.

This clone was seen more than once but under ten times. The chain recombines TRBV9 with TRBJ2-1, with 14 bases matching TRBD2. Germline values: CDR1 SGDLS, CDR2 YYNGEE. The CDR3 length is 15 residues. Unmatched junction bases numbered 3, after V lost 3 bases and J lost 7 bases. Here the CDR3 DNA reads TGTGCCAGCAGCGCGACTAGCGGGGGGGCAAATGAGCAGTTCTTC. Translated, it gives CASSATSGGANEQFF. The variable domain in full, completed from reference TRBV9 and TRBJ2-1, reads DSGVTQTPKHLITATGQRVTLRCSPRSGDLSVYWYQQSLDQGLQFLIQYYNGEERAKGNILERFSAQQFPDLHSELNLSSLELGDSALYFCASSATSGGANEQFFGPGTRLTVL.

The chain links TRBV30 to TRBJ1-2; no reliable D call. This CDR3 spans 15 amino acids. Deletions cut 4 bases from V and 8 bases from J, with 23 bases between. Germline V gene sequence: CDR1 GTSNPN, CDR2 SVGIG (reference sequence). CDR3 sequence: CAWTETRRSRRGYTF. The CDR3 DNA reads as TGTGCCTGGACCGAAACGCGGCGGAGCCGTAGGGGCTACACCTTC. Full variable domain (remainder filled in from reference TRBV30 and TRBJ1-2): SQTIHQWPATLVQPVGSPLSLECTVEGTSNPNLYWYRQAAGRGLQLLFYSVGIGQISSEVPQNLSASRPQDRQFILSSKKLLLSDSGFYLCAWTETRRSRRGYTFGSGTRLTVV.

The chain uses TRBV9 and TRBJ2-3, with 7 bases matching TRBD2. Looked up from germline, CDR1 is SGDLS and CDR2 is YYNGEE. The trim removed 4 bases at V and 1 base at J, leaving 9 bases unmatched. This CDR3 contains 16 residues. The CDR3 loop is CASSPQWAGGTDTQYF. CDR3 nucleotides: TGTGCCAGCAGCCCCCAGTGGGCGGGGGGCACAGATACGCAGTATTTT.

The genes are TRBV7-3 and TRBJ1-6, with D possibly being TRBD1 (5 bases). Trimming left V 0 bases short and J 10 bases short, with 10 bases between. The CDR3 is 14 amino acids. CDR1 is SGHTA, CDR2 FQGTGA, per germline. Here the CDR3 reads CASSLTGQQSPLHF. CDR3 nucleotide sequence: TGTGCCAGCAGCTTAACGGGGCAACAGTCACCCCTCCACTTT.

V and J are TRBV12-5 and TRBJ1-5; no clear D. This CDR3 contains 16 residues. Trimming pared 0 bases from V and 4 bases from J, leaving 13 bases between. The germline gives CDR1 LGHNT, CDR2 FRNRAP. CDR3 loop: CASGLVIMGDNQPQHF. CDR3 sequence (DNA): TGTGCTAGTGGTTTGGTAATTATGGGAGATAATCAGCCCCAGCATTTT.

The chain links TRBV6-6 to TRBJ2-1; 12 bases are shared with TRBD2. CDR3 size: 16 residues. CDR1 MNHNY and CDR2 SVGAGI come from the germline V gene (reference sequence). V lost 5 bases to trimming and J lost 6 bases; unmatched junction nucleotides: 8. This CDR3 is CASSPWTSGDSNEQFF. CDR3 sequence (DNA): TGTGCCAGCAGTCCCTGGACTAGCGGGGACTCCAATGAGCAGTTCTTC.

J is TRBJ2-5 and V is TRBV29-1, with TRBD2 identical over 8 bases. The germline gives CDR1 SQVTM, CDR2 ANQGSEA. The CDR3 has 12 amino acids. V was pared by 6 bases and J by 1 base, with 1 base of the junction left unmatched. CDR3 bases: TGCAGCGTACTAGCGGCCCAAGAGACCCAGTACTTC. Its translation: CSVLAAQETQYF. The full variable domain, in which reference TRBV29-1 and TRBJ2-5 provide the parts outside the CDR3, is SAVISQKPSRDICQRGTSLTIQCQVDSQVTMMFWYRQQPGQSLTLIATANQGSEATYESGFVIDKFPISRPNLTFSTLTVSNMSPEDSSIYLCSVLAAQETQYFGPGTRLLVL.

The CDR3 sequence is CASSSQGSGELFF. In DNA form, the CDR3 reads TGTGCCAGCAGCTCCCAGGGCTCCGGGGAGCTGTTTTTT. V is TRBV11-3 and J is TRBJ2-2; TRBD1 might be the D (5 bases). This CDR3 is 13 amino acids long. Trimming took off 4 bases at V and 6 bases at J, with 9 bases between the two ends. Per the germline V gene, CDR1 is SGHNT and CDR2 is YENEEA.

This clone was counted only a few times. The J gene is TRBJ1-1, the V gene TRBV18; the D gene is possibly TRBD1 (6 bases). In germline, CDR1 is KGHSH, CDR2 LQKENI. The CDR3 totals 16 residues. Trimming took 0 bases from V and 0 from J, leaving 11 bases between them. The CDR3 DNA sequence: TGTGCCAGCTCACCACCGTGGGGGCAGATGAACACTGAAGCTTTCTTT. Its translation: CASSPPWGQMNTEAFF.

The chain carries TRBV5-4 and TRBJ2-7, with 10 bases that match TRBD2. The germline CDR1 and CDR2 sequences are SGHNT and YYREEE (reference sequence). V was clipped by 4 bases and J by 5 bases; unmatched bases: 6. The CDR3 consists of 14 residues. The CDR3 region has the DNA TGTGCCAGCAGCGACCCAAGCGGGGGGGACGAGCAGTACTTC. This gives the protein CASSDPSGGDEQYF.

This clone was observed a few times. V gene TRBV18 combines with J gene TRBJ2-2; 10 nucleotides align to TRBD1. The CDR3 consists of 16 residues. V lost 3 bases to trimming and J lost 3 bases; unmatched junction nucleotides: 4. CDR1 and CDR2 from the germline V gene are KGHSH and LQKENI. The CDR3 sequence is CASSPSGTGDTGELFF. CDR3 DNA: TGTGCCAGCTCACCGAGCGGGACAGGGGACACCGGGGAGCTGTTTTTT.

The CDR3 DNA follows: TGTGCCAGCAGTTTGATGTCCGAGAGCTCCTACGAGCAGTACTTC. Protein sequence: CASSLMSESSYEQYF. This rearrangement joins TRBV27 to TRBJ2-7; no firm D call. Germline V gene lookup returns CDR1 MNHEY and CDR2 SMNVEV (reference sequence). Deletions cut 3 bases from V and 0 bases from J, with 12 bases between. The CDR3 runs to 15 residues.

This clone was recorded once. The rearrangement uses TRBV11-2 and TRBJ1-1; 7 bases line up with TRBD1. With 5 bases clipped from V and 11 bases from J, the junction kept 17 bases outside the gene matches. The germline CDR1 and CDR2 sequences are SGHAT and FQNNGV. The CDR3 covers 15 residues. The CDR3: CASSPEQGRIGMAFF. The CDR3 DNA reads TGTGCCAGCAGCCCCGAACAGGGGCGCATTGGAATGGCTTTCTTT.

The chain is built from TRBV28 and TRBJ1-4; D is undetermined. This CDR3 contains 14 residues. Germline V gives CDR1 MDHEN, CDR2 SYDVKM. Trimming took off 2 bases at V and 5 bases at J, with 9 bases between the two ends. DNA of the CDR3: TGTGCCAGCAGTTTAAACGGGTTAAATGAAAAACTGTTTTTT. Protein: CASSLNGLNEKLFF.

J is TRBJ1-6 and V is TRBV27; the D gene is possibly TRBD1 (5 bases). The CDR3 totals 15 residues. Germline CDR1 is MNHEY and CDR2 is SMNVEV (reference sequence). The V gene lost 2 bases and the J gene lost 3 bases, with 8 bases spanning the gap. CDR3 bases: TGTGCCAGCAGTTTAGGCAGGGACTATAATTCACCCCTCCACTTT. This translates into CASSLGRDYNSPLHF.

The V and J genes are TRBV4-1 and TRBJ2-4, with a tentative D call TRBD1 (6 bases). CDR1 is MGHRA, CDR2 YSYEKL, per germline. V dropped 3 bases and J dropped 8 bases, with 23 bases sitting between them. The CDR3 consists of 17 residues. CDR3 DNA: TGCGCCAGCAGCCAGGATTACTATACAGGGTCCCTGGACATTCAGTACTTC. It translates to CASSQDYYTGSLDIQYF.

The gene calls are TRBV28 and TRBJ1-5; D is possibly TRBD1 (5 bases). The V gene lost 6 bases and the J gene lost 7 bases, with 19 bases spanning the gap. There are 15 residues in the CDR3. From germline, CDR1 is MDHEN and CDR2 SYDVKM. Here the CDR3 reads CASRLGGWDRQPQHF. DNA of the CDR3: TGTGCCAGCAGACTTGGGGGGTGGGATCGACAGCCCCAGCATTTT. The full variable domain, rest sourced from reference TRBV28 and TRBJ1-5, is DVKVTQSSRYLVKRTGEKVFLECVQDMDHENMFWYRQDPGLGLRLIYFSYDVKMKEKGDIPEGYSVSREKKERFSLILESASTNQTSMYLCASRLGGWDRQPQHFGDGTRLSIL.

The rearrangement joins TRBV27 to TRBJ2-1; 12 nucleotides align to TRBD2. Trimming removed 3 bases from V and 3 bases from J; junction bases left unmatched: 6. Germline V gene sequence: CDR1 MNHEY, CDR2 SMNVEV (reference sequence). CDR3 size: 17 residues. The CDR3 DNA reads TGTGCCAGCAGTTTCTTCCAACTAGCGGGAGGCTACAATGAGCAGTTCTTC. Translated, it gives CASSFFQLAGGYNEQFF.

The chain employs TRBV6-1 and TRBJ2-7; possible D gene TRBD2, 6 bases. The V gene's germline CDR1 is MNHNS and CDR2 SASEGT. The V end lost 3 bases, the J end lost 6 bases, and 12 bases lay between the germline ends. The CDR3 contains 13 residues. Written as DNA, the CDR3 is TGTGCCAGCAGTGAGTGGGGGGAAGGCGAGCAGTACTTC. It codes for CASSEWGEGEQYF.